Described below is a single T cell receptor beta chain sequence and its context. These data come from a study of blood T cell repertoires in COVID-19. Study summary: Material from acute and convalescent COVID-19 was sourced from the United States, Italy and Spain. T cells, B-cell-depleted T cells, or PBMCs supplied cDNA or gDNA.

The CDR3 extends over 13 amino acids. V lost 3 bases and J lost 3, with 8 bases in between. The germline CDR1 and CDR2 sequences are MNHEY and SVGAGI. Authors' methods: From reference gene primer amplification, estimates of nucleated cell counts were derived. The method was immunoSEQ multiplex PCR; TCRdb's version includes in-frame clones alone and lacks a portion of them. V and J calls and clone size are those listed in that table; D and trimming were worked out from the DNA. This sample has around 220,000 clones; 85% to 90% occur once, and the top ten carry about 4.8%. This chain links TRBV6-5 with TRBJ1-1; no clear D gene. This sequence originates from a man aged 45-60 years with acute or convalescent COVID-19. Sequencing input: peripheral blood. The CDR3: CASSYRRDTEAFF. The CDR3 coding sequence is TGTGCCAGCAGTTATAGGAGGGACACTGAAGCTTTCTTT.